A selection of T cell receptor beta chains follows, all from one sample in a study of human T cells and chemical hapten exposure. TCRdb re-analysed the RACE reads in MiXCR, keeping a single row per CDR3 protein. The sample records approximately 260,000 distinct CDR3 sequences, roughly 8.9% being singletons. The sequenced sample was whole blood, obtained in connection with sensitization to the hapten diphenylcyclopropenone (DPC). These receptor sequences come from a woman in her thirties or forties with alopecia areata. Some clones in this sample may be carry-over from other donors' samples. CDR3s leave out the opening cysteine and the closing phenylalanine or tryptophan.

TRBV10-3,AISESREREAF
TRBV29-1,SVAGDNTDTQY
TRBV9,ASSVEGGTQY
TRBV7-9,ASSLEPPPWG
TRBV7-2,ASSLDGPGAIQY
TRBV5-1,ASSLGTGDNEKLF
TRBV29-1,SVQGGDIDTQY
TRBV7-3,ASSKRGGRNTEAF
TRBV10-3,AAGKETQY
TRBV20-1,SASPGLALYEQY
TRBV6-5,ASRNRAGNQPQH
TRBV12-3/TRBV12-4,ASSFSLTGTSLYGYT
TRBV7-2,ASSFGSGPYEQY
TRBV20-1,SARFSTDTQY
TRBV3-1,ASSQGRSSTDTQY
TRBV28,ASSLWQRNTEAF
TRBV3-1,ASSQVPGNEQF
TRBV28,ASSFTGRGNSYNEQF
TRBV3-1,ASSQREQGGEQY
TRBV7-9,ASSLGGTHGADTQY
TRBV7-9,ASSSTGALTGELF
TRBV28,ASSSRPPGLAETY
TRBV20-1,SAAATGAGGRSYNEQF
TRBV28,ATIRGQRSYGYT
TRBV2,ASSEERNTEAF
TRBV20-1,SERPGSGSGEQF
TRBV11-2,ASSLGTIGEQF
TRBV5-1,ASSLPRLAGLTYNEQF
TRBV28,ASSFPSGRATGELF
TRBV7-8,ASSYQQALYGRRTGELF
TRBV5-1,ASSIGLAGGETQY
TRBV29-1,SYETIPGVQETQY
TRBV12-3/TRBV12-4,ASSGVRRYGYT
TRBV7-3,ASRISSGVYNEQF
TRBV3-1,ASSQDRRVEQY
TRBV4-1,ASSQELSAKRGYT
TRBV7-3,ASSLRAVTNEQF
TRBV6-2/TRBV6-3,ASSYEKHNEQF
TRBV5-1,ASSLATSGKPTGELF
TRBV5-1,ASSYVAENTGELF
TRBV29-1,SVTAGANVVAGELF
TRBV7-3,ASSPPILSASNQPQH
TRBV5-1,ASSWSPGQGAYEQY
TRBV25-1,ASAPTFLPYEQY
TRBV5-1,ASSGVGTAYYEQY
TRBV2,ASSRSAANTGELF
TRBV6-2/TRBV6-3,ASGLSSYNEQF
TRBV28,ASGMTSGSMGEQY
TRBV28,ASSLIDNSPLH
TRBV20-1,SARRASGTGDEQF
TRBV29-1,SATDVSYNEQF
TRBV20-1,SAAKTGNDHNEQF
TRBV7-2,ASSLVSRTDTQY
TRBV10-3,AISHKGLADNEQF
TRBV19,ASSLRGRDNEQF
TRBV7-2,ASSFMTSTDTQY
TRBV11-2,ASSLSGRRGELF
TRBV20-1,SARTGRYEQY
TRBV28,ASSTYIRAYHNEQF